Below, 4 T cell receptor beta chains from the same sample are listed, as sequenced in a study of beta chain features in type 1 diabetes. Expressed TCRB transcripts were sequenced because the entire RNA isolate underwent reverse transcription. Assay used: immunoSEQ multiplex PCR; TCRdb lists only in-frame clones, some missing. This sample has around 300,000 clones; approximately 14% occur once, and the top ten carry more than 6.5%. The sequenced sample was central memory CD4+ T cells from blood. All receptors come from a man between 25 and 39 years old in good health.

J is TRBJ2-7 and V is TRBV6-1; no reliable D call. The CDR3 has 11 amino acids. The V gene's germline CDR1 is MNHNS and CDR2 SASEGT. Trimming left V 8 bases short and J 3 bases short, with 8 bases between. The CDR3, as DNA: TGTGCCAGCGCCCTCCTCTACGAGCAGTACTTC. Its protein product is CASALLYEQYF.

This chain connects TRBV19 to TRBJ1-4; TRBD1 is a possible D gene (5 bases). The CDR3 is 13 residues long. The germline V and J ends were trimmed by 7 bases and 8 bases, with 14 bases remaining between them. Germline V CDR1 and CDR2: LNHDA, SQIVND (reference sequence). The CDR3 DNA reads TGTGCCAGTAATCAGGGTCGGAAAGAAAAACTGTTTTTT. The encoded protein is CASNQGRKEKLFF.

The V and J genes are TRBV2 and TRBJ1-1; 10 bases fit TRBD1. Germline assignment: CDR1 SNHLY and CDR2 FYNNEI. V gave up 7 bases and J gave up 3 bases; unmatched junction bases: 5. This CDR3 comprises 14 residues. The CDR3 nucleotides are TGTGCCAGCAACAGACAGGGGGCGCACACTGAAGCTTTCTTT. Its translation is CASNRQGAHTEAFF.

This clone was detected only a few times. The chain uses TRBV18 and TRBJ2-3, with TRBD1 matching over 8 bases. Germline V gene data show CDR1 as KGHSH and CDR2 as LQKENI. This CDR3 has 16 amino acids. With 1 base clipped from V and 6 bases from J, the junction kept 9 bases outside the gene matches. DNA for the CDR3: TGTGCCAGCTCACCACTCCCCGGGACAGGATTCGATACGCAGTATTTT. Its protein product is CASSPLPGTGFDTQYF. Full variable domain (remainder filled in from reference TRBV18 and TRBJ2-3): NAGVMQNPRHLVRRRGQEARLRCSPMKGHSHVYWYRQLPEEGLKFMVYLQKENIIDESGMPKERFSAEFPKEGPSILRIQQVVRGDSAAYFCASSPLPGTGFDTQYFGPGTRLTVL.